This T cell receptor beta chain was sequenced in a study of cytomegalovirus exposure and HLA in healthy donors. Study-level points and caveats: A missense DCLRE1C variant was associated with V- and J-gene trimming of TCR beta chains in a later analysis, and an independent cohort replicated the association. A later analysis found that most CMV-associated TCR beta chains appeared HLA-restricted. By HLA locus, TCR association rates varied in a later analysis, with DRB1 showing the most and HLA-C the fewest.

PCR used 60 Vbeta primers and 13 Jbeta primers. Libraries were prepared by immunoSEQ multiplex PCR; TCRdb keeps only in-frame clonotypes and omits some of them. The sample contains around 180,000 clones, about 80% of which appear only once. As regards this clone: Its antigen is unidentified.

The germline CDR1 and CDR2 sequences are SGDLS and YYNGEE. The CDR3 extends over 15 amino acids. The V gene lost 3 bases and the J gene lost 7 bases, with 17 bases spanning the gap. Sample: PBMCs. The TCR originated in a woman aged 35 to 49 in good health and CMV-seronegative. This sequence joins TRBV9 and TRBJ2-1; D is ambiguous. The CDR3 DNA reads TGTGCCAGCAGCGCAGGCCACTCGGTTGGAAATGAGCAGTTCTTC. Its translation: CASSAGHSVGNEQFF.